Listed below are T cell receptor beta chains from one sample, sequenced in a study of CD8 T cells in Susac syndrome. One entry per CDR3 protein results from TCRdb running MiXCR on the immunoSEQ multiplex PCR reads. Altogether 150,000 or so distinct CDR3 sequences are present, around 94% being singletons, with the ten largest covering around 0.14%. The sample consisted of CD4+ T cells from PBMCs. These receptors came from a human donor in good health. Each CDR3 is given with its conserved first and last residue. A D gene is named only where the DNA matches it firmly. Clone size is stated in some rows and not others, as once, few, many or a class when expanded.

D: NA
size: NA
J: TRBJ2-3
V: TRBV27
CDR3: CASSEGAGRDTQYF
DNA: TGTGCCAGCAGCGAGGGGGCGGGAAGAGATACGCAGTATTTT

D: NA
size: NA
J: TRBJ2-1
V: TRBV2
CDR3: CASGRHNEQFF
DNA: TGTGCCAGCGGGAGGCACAATGAGCAGTTCTTC

D: NA
size: NA
J: TRBJ1-4
V: TRBV6-2/TRBV6-3
CDR3: CASRNEKLFF
DNA: TGTGCCAGCCGGAATGAAAAACTGTTTTTT

D: TRBD1
size: NA
J: TRBJ1-2
V: TRBV18
CDR3: CASSPLSGTGGTF
DNA: TGTGCCAGCTCACCACTATCCGGGACAGGGGGAACCTTC

D: TRBD1
size: NA
J: TRBJ2-7
V: TRBV10-3
CDR3: CAISEPGQPPYEQYF
DNA: TGTGCCATCAGTGAGCCGGGACAGCCTCCCTACGAGCAGTACTTC

D: NA
size: NA
J: TRBJ2-7
V: TRBV20-1
CDR3: CSARDLIQGYEQYF
DNA: TGCAGTGCCCGCGACTTAATTCAGGGGTACGAGCAGTACTTC

D: NA
size: NA
J: TRBJ1-1
V: TRBV29-1
CDR3: CSASENTEAFF
DNA: TGCAGCGCCTCTGAGAACACTGAAGCTTTCTTT

D: NA
size: NA
J: TRBJ2-2
V: TRBV5-4
CDR3: CASSPEYRNTGELFF
DNA: TGTGCCAGCAGCCCGGAATACAGAAACACCGGGGAGCTGTTTTTT

D: TRBD2
size: NA
J: TRBJ2-1
V: TRBV7-3
CDR3: CASGREWGNEQFF
DNA: TGTGCCAGCGGGAGGGAGTGGGGCAATGAGCAGTTCTTC

D: TRBD1
size: NA
J: TRBJ2-7
V: TRBV5-1
CDR3: CASSGQGQGPEQYF
DNA: TGCGCCAGCAGCGGACAGGGACAGGGGCCCGAGCAGTACTTC

D: NA
size: NA
J: TRBJ1-6
V: TRBV5-4
CDR3: CASSRGTSSYNSPLHF
DNA: TGTGCCAGCAGCCGCGGGACGAGCTCCTATAATTCACCCCTCCACTTT

D: TRBD1
size: few
J: TRBJ2-5
V: TRBV4-3
CDR3: CASSQNRGRQETQYF
DNA: TGCGCCAGCAGCCAAAACAGGGGGCGCCAAGAGACCCAGTACTTC

D: TRBD1
size: NA
J: TRBJ1-2
V: TRBV4-3
CDR3: CASSQEWGQGNYGYTF
DNA: TGCGCCAGCAGCCAAGAATGGGGACAGGGAAACTATGGCTACACCTTC

D: NA
size: NA
J: TRBJ2-7
V: TRBV20-1
CDR3: CSAYINYEQYF
DNA: TGCAGTGCTTATATAAACTACGAGCAGTACTTC

D: TRBD2
size: NA
J: TRBJ2-3
V: TRBV7-2
CDR3: CASSLPAGGPSDTQYF
DNA: TGTGCCAGCAGCCTACCAGCGGGGGGGCCGTCAGATACGCAGTATTTT

D: NA
size: NA
J: TRBJ2-1
V: TRBV12-3/TRBV12-4
CDR3: CATRPNDREQFF
DNA: TGTGCCACCCGACCGAATGATCGTGAGCAGTTCTTC

D: TRBD2
size: NA
J: TRBJ2-1
V: TRBV4-3
CDR3: CASSQDRRLASYNEQFF
DNA: TGCGCCAGCAGCCAAGACCGAAGACTAGCTTCCTACAATGAGCAGTTCTTC

D: NA
size: NA
J: TRBJ2-5
V: TRBV5-1
CDR3: CASSLAGDGGVETQYF
DNA: TGCGCCAGCAGCTTGGCCGGGGACGGAGGAGTTGAGACCCAGTACTTC

D: NA
size: NA
J: TRBJ1-1
V: TRBV19
CDR3: CASSIVGGRDTEAFF
DNA: TGTGCCAGTAGTATCGTTGGGGGAAGGGACACTGAAGCTTTCTTT

D: NA
size: NA
J: TRBJ1-5
V: TRBV20-1
CDR3: CSAQEGGGVKPQHF
DNA: TGCAGTGCGCAGGAGGGCGGGGGCGTCAAGCCCCAGCATTTT

D: NA
size: NA
J: TRBJ2-5
V: TRBV11-1
CDR3: CASSLFVGQETQYF
DNA: TGTGCCAGCAGCTTATTTGTTGGTCAAGAGACCCAGTACTTC

D: NA
size: NA
J: TRBJ1-4
V: TRBV18
CDR3: CASSPPGGANEKLFF
DNA: TGTGCCAGCTCACCTCCGGGGGGCGCGAATGAAAAACTGTTTTTT

D: NA
size: NA
J: TRBJ2-7
V: TRBV28
CDR3: CASSLKAYEQYF
DNA: TGTGCCAGCAGTTTAAAGGCCTACGAGCAGTACTTC

D: NA
size: NA
J: TRBJ2-7
V: TRBV5-1
CDR3: CASSLDSPFASYEQYF
DNA: TGCGCCAGCAGCCTGGACAGTCCCTTTGCCTCCTACGAGCAGTACTTC

D: TRBD1
size: NA
J: TRBJ1-6
V: TRBV5-1
CDR3: CASRGSSGQQNSPLHF
DNA: TGCGCCAGCAGAGGGTCATCGGGACAGCAGAATTCACCCCTCCACTTT

D: NA
size: NA
J: TRBJ1-2
V: TRBV20-1
CDR3: CSASGPRGDGYTF
DNA: TGCAGTGCTAGCGGGCCCCGAGGAGATGGCTACACCTTC

D: NA
size: few
J: TRBJ1-1
V: TRBV7-3
CDR3: CASSSTGWSEAFF
DNA: TGTGCCAGCAGCTCGACAGGTTGGTCTGAAGCTTTCTTT

D: NA
size: NA
J: TRBJ2-3
V: TRBV20-1
CDR3: CSAGLTDTQYF
DNA: TGCAGTGCTGGCTTAACAGATACGCAGTATTTT

D: NA
size: few
J: TRBJ2-2
V: TRBV6-1
CDR3: CASRPNEFSGTGELFF
DNA: TGTGCCAGCAGGCCCAATGAGTTCTCGGGCACCGGGGAGCTGTTTTTT

D: NA
size: NA
J: TRBJ1-1
V: TRBV6-2/TRBV6-3
CDR3: CASSSVRENTEAFF
DNA: TGTGCCAGCAGTTCCGTCAGGGAGAACACTGAAGCTTTCTTT

D: NA
size: NA
J: TRBJ2-5
V: TRBV7-3
CDR3: CASRAKGWTTKETQYF
DNA: TGTGCCAGCAGAGCCAAGGGGTGGACTACAAAAGAGACCCAGTACTTC

D: NA
size: NA
J: TRBJ2-1
V: TRBV24-1
CDR3: CATSDTGSWGNEQFF
DNA: TGTGCCACCAGTGACACCGGGTCCTGGGGCAATGAGCAGTTCTTC

D: NA
size: NA
J: TRBJ2-6
V: TRBV9
CDR3: CASSVSSSGANVLTF
DNA: TGTGCCAGCAGCGTATCGAGCTCTGGGGCCAACGTCCTGACTTTC

D: TRBD1
size: NA
J: TRBJ1-5
V: TRBV6-2/TRBV6-3
CDR3: CASRPKFGQGARQPQHF
DNA: TGTGCCAGCAGACCTAAATTCGGACAGGGGGCAAGGCAGCCCCAGCATTTT

D: TRBD1
size: NA
J: TRBJ2-3
V: TRBV29-1
CDR3: CSVEGGQGVDTQYF
DNA: TGCAGCGTTGAGGGGGGACAGGGGGTAGATACGCAGTATTTT

D: NA
size: NA
J: TRBJ2-7
V: TRBV5-1
CDR3: CASSWGQGPYEQYF
DNA: TGCGCCAGCAGCTGGGGCCAAGGGCCCTACGAGCAGTACTTC

D: NA
size: NA
J: TRBJ2-3
V: TRBV6-1
CDR3: CASWGDSSTDTQYF
DNA: TGTGCCAGTTGGGGGGACTCTAGCACAGATACGCAGTATTTT

D: NA
size: NA
J: TRBJ2-7
V: TRBV4-3
CDR3: CASSQGAKFSSYEQYF
DNA: TGCGCCAGCAGCCAAGGGGCTAAGTTTAGCTCCTACGAGCAGTACTTC

D: NA
size: NA
J: TRBJ1-1
V: TRBV5-1
CDR3: CASSQENTEAFF
DNA: TGCGCCAGCAGTCAGGAGAACACTGAAGCTTTCTTT

D: NA
size: NA
J: TRBJ2-7
V: TRBV9
CDR3: CASSPPSGHSYEQYF
DNA: TGTGCCAGCAGCCCGCCCTCGGGCCACTCCTACGAGCAGTACTTC

D: TRBD1
size: NA
J: TRBJ2-7
V: TRBV29-1
CDR3: CSVAYRGSEQYF
DNA: TGCAGCGTCGCTTACAGGGGTTCCGAGCAGTACTTC

D: NA
size: NA
J: TRBJ2-3
V: TRBV29-1
CDR3: CSVLARTADTQYF
DNA: TGCAGCGTTCTAGCGCGGACCGCAGATACGCAGTATTTT